This is a list of T cell receptor beta chains from one sample in a study of cytomegalovirus exposure and HLA in healthy donors. Assay: immunoSEQ multiplex PCR; the TCRdb copy retains only in-frame clones and omits some. The sample contains about 86,000 clones, about 75% of which appear only once. Sequencing was carried out using PBMCs. The receptors shown here come from a female donor in good health and CMV-seronegative. Both conserved end residues are part of each CDR3. The D gene is left open where the match is weak. Clone size is stated in some rows and not others, as once, few, many or a class when expanded.

j_call v_call clone_size d_call cdr3_length cdr3_nt cdr3_aa
TRBJ1-1 TRBV27 - - 16 TGTGCCAGCAGTTCCTCCGGGAGGGCTAAGAACACTGAAGCTTTCTTT CASSSSGRAKNTEAFF
TRBJ2-1 TRBV6-7 - TRBD1 16 TGTGCCAGCAGTCCTTCCGGGGACAGGGTCTGGAATGAGCAGTTCTTC CASSPSGDRVWNEQFF
TRBJ1-1 TRBV7-6 - TRBD1 13 TGTGCCAGCAGCTTAGTCGGGACAGGCGAAGCTTTCTTT CASSLVGTGEAFF
TRBJ2-1 TRBV6-1 - TRBD2 15 TGTGCCACCTCAGGGTTAGCGGGAGGGCCCAATGAGCAGTTCTTC CATSGLAGGPNEQFF
TRBJ1-1 TRBV9 once TRBD1 16 TGTGCCAGCAGCGTAACCTGGACAGGGGGCGGCACTGAAGCTTTCTTT CASSVTWTGGGTEAFF
TRBJ1-2 TRBV28 - TRBD1 16 TGTGCCAGCAGACCCCCGGGGGGGGACAGGGCCTATGGCTACACCTTC CASRPPGGDRAYGYTF
TRBJ2-5 TRBV28 - - 12 TGTGCCAGCACCACCCAGGGGGAGACCCAGTACTTC CASTTQGETQYF
TRBJ1-1 TRBV7-9 - TRBD1 16 TGTGCCAGCAGCCCTCACACCAGGGGGATGAACACTGAAGCTTTCTTT CASSPHTRGMNTEAFF
TRBJ2-1 TRBV5-1 - - 13 TGCGCCAGCAGCGTACAGGGTCGAAATGAGCAGTTCTTC CASSVQGRNEQFF
TRBJ2-7 TRBV7-2 - TRBD1 14 TGTGCCAGCAGCTCCGACAGGGTCTCCTACGAGCAGTACTTC CASSSDRVSYEQYF
TRBJ2-7 TRBV4-1 few TRBD1 13 TGCGCCAGCAGCCAAGTTAGAACAGGGGCCCAGTACTTC CASSQVRTGAQYF
TRBJ2-5 TRBV28 - TRBD1 13 TGTGCCAGCATACTACAGGGGGCTGAGACCCAGTACTTC CASILQGAETQYF
TRBJ1-6 TRBV6-5 - - 15 TGTGCCAGCAGGTTGGAGGGGCGCGAAAATTCACCCCTCCACTTT CASRLEGRENSPLHF
TRBJ1-1 TRBV6-5 - TRBD1 14 TGTGCCAGCAGACCCCACCAGGGGGACACTGAAGCTTTCTTT CASRPHQGDTEAFF
TRBJ1-1 TRBV11-2 few TRBD1 14 TGTGCCAGCAGCTTCAATGACAGGGGCACTGAAGCTTTCTTT CASSFNDRGTEAFF
TRBJ1-1 TRBV28 - TRBD1 15 TGTGCCAGCAGCCAAAAGACCGGGACAGAAGTAGGAGCTTTCTTT CASSQKTGTEVGAFF
TRBJ2-3 TRBV7-3 once - 15 TGTGCCAGCAGCTTATTCGTGGGGGCCACAGATACGCAGTATTTT CASSLFVGATDTQYF
TRBJ1-1 TRBV6-1 few - 13 TGTGCCAGCAGTGAAAGGAGGAACACTGAAGCTTTCTTT CASSERRNTEAFF
TRBJ2-1 TRBV30 - - 15 TGTGCCTGGAAAAACGGGGGGCCGAGAGGGAATGAGCAGTTCTTC CAWKNGGPRGNEQFF
TRBJ2-7 TRBV28 - - 16 TGTGCCAGCAGTTTGGAGGGCCGTGGCTTCTCCTACGAGCAGTACTTC CASSLEGRGFSYEQYF
TRBJ2-1 TRBV4-2 - - 13 TGTGCCAGCCTAGGGCAGGGCAACAATGAGCAGTTCTTC CASLGQGNNEQFF
TRBJ1-2 TRBV5-1 once - 15 TGCGCCAGCAGGGAGGAGCCGGGTACTAACTATGGCTACACCTTC CASREEPGTNYGYTF